These 23 T cell receptor beta chains were sequenced from one sample in a study of blood T cell repertoires in COVID-19. Measured with immunoSEQ multiplex PCR; TCRdb has only the in-frame clones, and not every one. The sample contains approximately 170,000 clones, about nine tenths of which appear only once. What was sequenced was peripheral blood. These receptors all stem from a man aged 18 to 29 with COVID-19, enrolled during active disease.

The chain links TRBV19 to TRBJ2-7, with D possibly TRBD2 on 6 matching bases. The V end lost 5 bases, the J end lost 2 bases, and 10 bases lay between the germline ends. Germline values: CDR1 LNHDA, CDR2 SQIVND (reference sequence). The CDR3 covers 13 residues. The CDR3 bases are TGTGCCAGTAGTTGGAGGGTTGCCTACGAGCAGTACTTC. Amino acids: CASSWRVAYEQYF.

The chain is built from TRBV5-6 and TRBJ1-2; no reliable D call. The CDR3 covers 15 residues. Deletions cut 0 bases from V and 3 bases from J, with 12 bases between. Germline V CDR1 and CDR2: SGHDT, YYEEEE. Here the CDR3 DNA reads TGTGCCAGCAGCTTGGAACAGCTAACATACTATGGCTACACCTTC. Translating it yields CASSLEQLTYYGYTF.

The chain employs TRBV2 and TRBJ2-1, with TRBD2 matching over 9 bases. Germline V lookup: CDR1 SNHLY, CDR2 FYNNEI. V dropped 3 bases and J dropped 5; count of bases not matched to a gene: 11. The CDR3 loop spans 17 amino acids. The CDR3 protein is CASSEVWRGRADNEQFF. The CDR3 nucleotides are TGTGCCAGCAGTGAGGTTTGGCGCGGGAGGGCCGACAATGAGCAGTTCTTC.

The chain couples TRBV7-3 to TRBJ2-6; D uncertain. The germline V gene encodes CDR1 SGHTA and CDR2 FQGTGA. V was trimmed by 6 bases and J by 2 bases, leaving 8 bases between them. The CDR3 runs to 14 residues. The CDR3 region has the DNA TGTGCCAGCAGGATGGGCCCTGGGGCCAACGTCCTGACTTTC. It yields the protein CASRMGPGANVLTF. Filled out from reference TRBV7-3 and TRBJ2-6, the complete variable domain reads GAGVSQTPSNKVTEKGKYVELRCDPISGHTALYWYRQSLGQGPEFLIYFQGTGAADDSGLPNDRFFAVRPEGSVSTLKIQRTERGDSAVYLCASRMGPGANVLTFGAGSRLTVL.

This chain joins TRBV15 and TRBJ1-6, with a tentative D call TRBD1 (5 bases). Germline-derived CDR1 and CDR2 are LNHNV and YYDKDF (reference sequence). Trimming cost V 0 bases and J 9 bases, with 21 bases left between them. The CDR3 is 18 amino acids. In DNA form, the CDR3 reads TGTGCCACCAGCAGAGATAGGGCAGGGAAAGGAAAAATTTCACCCCTCCACTTT. Protein product: CATSRDRAGKGKISPLHF.

This clone has only one observation. V and J are TRBV10-3 and TRBJ2-3, with a weak D call TRBD2 (5 bases). The CDR3 covers 15 residues. The V gene lost 5 bases and the J gene lost 1 base, with 13 bases spanning the gap. Germline V CDR1 and CDR2: ENHRY, SYGVKD. The CDR3 region is CAISYRTVGTDTQYF. The DNA of the CDR3 is TGTGCCATCAGTTATAGGACTGTGGGCACAGATACGCAGTATTTT.

This CDR3 reads CATSESGLATDTQYF. CDR3 DNA: TGTGCCACCAGTGAATCGGGACTTGCCACAGATACGCAGTATTTT. The V and J genes are TRBV24-1 and TRBJ2-3; D possibly corresponds to TRBD2 (6 bases). This CDR3 contains 15 residues. CDR1 and CDR2 from the germline V gene are KGHDR and SFDVKD. Trimming left V 4 bases short and J 2 bases short, with 12 bases between.

V gene TRBV5-8 combines with J gene TRBJ2-1; 8 bases map to TRBD1. The CDR3 is 15 residues long. V dropped 6 bases and J dropped 1; count of bases not matched to a gene: 6. CDR1 SGHTS and CDR2 YDEGEE come from the germline V gene. The DNA for the CDR3 is TGTGCCAGCACCCTAGGGGACAGGTCCTACAATGAGCAGTTCTTC. It encodes CASTLGDRSYNEQFF. The variable domain in full, completed from reference TRBV5-8 and TRBJ2-1, reads EAGVTQSPTHLIKTRGQQATLRCSPISGHTSVYWYQQALGLGLQFLLWYDEGEERNRGNFPPRFSGRQFPNYSSELNVNALELEDSALYLCASTLGDRSYNEQFFGPGTRLTVL.

This clone was observed a single time. The chain couples TRBV6-5 to TRBJ2-7; D unclear. The ends were cut back, 0 bases at V and 3 bases at J, with 6 bases in the middle. This CDR3 spans 13 amino acids. Germline CDR1 reads MNHEY; CDR2 reads SVGAGI. This CDR3 is CASSYSADYEQYF. The CDR3 nucleotides are TGTGCCAGCAGTTACTCGGCCGACTACGAGCAGTACTTC.

This clone has a single count. The same CDR3 also results from other DNA sequences found in this sample. This chain joins TRBV6-5 and TRBJ1-5; TRBD1 agrees at 11 bases. V lost 6 bases, J lost 7 bases, and 2 bases stayed unmatched. The V gene's germline CDR1 is MNHEY and CDR2 SVGAGI. This CDR3 region has 13 residues. CDR3 region: CASRGTGGQPQHF. As DNA, the CDR3 is TGTGCCAGCAGGGGGACAGGGGGGCAGCCCCAGCATTTT.

The chain couples TRBV29-1 to TRBJ2-3; TRBD2 is a possible D gene (6 bases). There are 14 residues in the CDR3. V lost 6 bases to trimming and J lost 0 bases, with 13 bases between them. The germline gives CDR1 SQVTM, CDR2 ANQGSEA. The CDR3: CSVLIRGSTDTQYF. CDR3 DNA sequence: TGCAGCGTCCTTATACGGGGGAGCACAGATACGCAGTATTTT.

The V and J genes are TRBV10-3 and TRBJ2-5; D not resolved. This CDR3 contains 11 residues. V lost 5 bases and J 3 bases, leaving 4 bases between the germline ends. From germline, CDR1 is ENHRY and CDR2 SYGVKD. CDR3 amino acids: CAISTEETQYF. CDR3 nucleotides: TGTGCCATCAGTACGGAAGAGACCCAGTACTTC.

The chain combines TRBV2 with TRBJ2-7, with TRBD2 matching 7 bases. After removal of 4 bases from V and 7 bases from J, the junction contained 4 bases not matched to a gene. CDR1 is SNHLY, CDR2 FYNNEI, per germline. The CDR3 is made up of 12 amino acids. CDR3: CASSGGRVEQYF. The CDR3 nucleotides are TGTGCCAGCAGTGGTGGGAGGGTGGAGCAGTACTTC.

This chain links TRBV30 with TRBJ2-7; possible D gene TRBD2, 6 bases. V lost 1 base and J 2 bases, leaving 12 bases between the germline ends. The CDR3 consists of 14 residues. Germline V lookup: CDR1 GTSNPN, CDR2 SVGIG (reference sequence). CDR3 residues: CAWSGLGGTYEQYF. The CDR3 region has the DNA TGTGCCTGGAGTGGACTGGGGGGAACCTACGAGCAGTACTTC.

The chain uses TRBV5-1 and TRBJ1-6; 8 positions agree with TRBD1. Trimming removed 4 bases from V and 7 bases from J; junction bases left unmatched: 4. The CDR3 is made up of 14 amino acids. Per the germline V gene, CDR1 is SGHRS and CDR2 is YFSETQ. CDR3: CASSIGQGNSPLHF. The CDR3 region has the DNA TGCGCCAGCAGCATCGGACAGGGAAATTCACCCCTCCACTTT. The full variable domain, in which reference TRBV5-1 and TRBJ1-6 provide the parts outside the CDR3, is KAGVTQTPRYLIKTRGQQVTLSCSPISGHRSVSWYQQTPGQGLQFLFEYFSETQRNKGNFPGRFSGRQFSNSRSEMNVSTLELGDSALYLCASSIGQGNSPLHFGNGTRLTVT.

The rearrangement joins TRBV5-6 to TRBJ2-7; a possible D gene is TRBD2 (6 bases). Germline loops: CDR1 SGHDT, CDR2 YYEEEE. The CDR3 extends over 14 amino acids. Deletions cut 3 bases from V and 1 base from J, with 11 bases between. The CDR3 DNA is TGTGCCAGCAGCTCCGGGACTCCGTCCTACGAGCAGTACTTC. Its translation: CASSSGTPSYEQYF.

The chain combines TRBV20-1 with TRBJ2-5, with D possibly matching TRBD2 (7 bases). The CDR3 has 13 residues. V was pared by 3 bases and J by 5 bases, with 13 bases between. Germline CDR1 DFQATT, CDR2 SNEGSKA (reference sequence). Written as DNA, the CDR3 is TGCAGTGCTAGTTTCGAGGGGGGGGAGACCCAGTACTTC. Translating gives CSASFEGGETQYF.

The CDR3 sequence: CASSINQGTGELFF. CDR3 in DNA: TGTGCCAGCAGTATAAACCAGGGGACCGGGGAGCTGTTTTTT. The chain joins TRBV28 to TRBJ2-2; possibly TRBD1 for D (6 bases). Trimming took off 5 bases at V and 5 bases at J, with 12 bases between the two ends. This CDR3 contains 14 residues. Germline V gives CDR1 MDHEN, CDR2 SYDVKM.

This clone has just one count. The chain has TRBV5-6 and TRBJ1-3, with a tentative D call TRBD1 (6 bases). The ends were cut back, 0 bases at V and 0 bases at J, with 16 bases in the middle. Looked up from germline, CDR1 is SGHDT and CDR2 is YYEEEE. The CDR3 extends over 18 amino acids. The CDR3 here is CASSLGLGALGSGNTIYF. CDR3 nucleotides: TGTGCCAGCAGCTTGGGATTGGGGGCTCTCGGCTCTGGAAACACCATATATTTT.

This clone showed up just a few times. The V gene is TRBV5-1, the J gene TRBJ1-6, with 9 nucleotides matching TRBD1. The trim removed 5 bases at V and 8 bases at J, leaving 8 bases unmatched. The CDR3 consists of 15 residues. The germline CDR1 and CDR2 sequences are SGHRS and YFSETQ. The CDR3 here is CASSSRTGVYSPLHF. The CDR3 nucleotides read TGCGCCAGCAGTTCAAGGACAGGGGTTTATTCACCCCTCCACTTT.

The chain links TRBV4-1 to TRBJ2-7; 12 nucleotides match TRBD2. J was trimmed by 7 bases and V by 5 bases; bases with no gene match: 9. This CDR3 spans 15 amino acids. Germline V gene data show CDR1 as MGHRA and CDR2 as YSYEKL. The CDR3 nucleotides are TGCGCCAGCAGCAACCCTAGCGGGAGGGCGAGGGAGCAGTACTTC. Its protein product is CASSNPSGRAREQYF.

The CDR3 DNA sequence: TGCGCCAGCAGCTTGGCCCCGGACAGTACCTACAATGGCTACACCTTC. Translated: CASSLAPDSTYNGYTF. This chain joins TRBV5-1 and TRBJ1-2, with D maybe TRBD1 (6 bases). Deletions cut 0 bases from V and 6 bases from J, with 18 bases between. This CDR3 region has 16 residues. Germline V CDR1 and CDR2: SGHRS, YFSETQ.

The V call is TRBV6-5, the J call TRBJ2-1, with TRBD2 as a possible D gene (5 bases). Germline V gene lookup returns CDR1 MNHEY and CDR2 SVGAGI. Trimming removed 6 bases at V and 6 bases at J, with 12 bases between. CDR3 length: 13 amino acids. CDR3 region: CASRLLGSNEQFF. The CDR3 region has the DNA TGTGCCAGCAGACTACTAGGGAGCAATGAGCAGTTCTTC.